This TCR beta chain was identified in a study of graft-versus-host responses after intestinal transplantation. Overall study findings and caveats: Patients with graft-donor T cell macrochimerism had high graft-versus-host to host-versus-graft clonal ratios in allografts. Early declines in HvG clones that occurred post-transplant were associated with peak circulating GvH clone levels.

Germline CDR1 reads SQVTM; CDR2 reads ANQGSEA. The germline V and J ends were trimmed by 6 bases and 1 base, with 10 bases remaining between them. CDR3 length: 12 amino acids. The plating included about 200,000 irradiated, violet-dye-labeled stimulator cells together with about 200,000 CFSE-labeled responder cells. Sorting of proliferating CFSE-low CD3+CD4+ and CD3+CD8+ responders took place after the reaction. Here immunoSEQ multiplex PCR was the method, and the copy in TCRdb shows in-frame clones only, minus some. The sample shows some 21,000 clones, 56% of them seen only once. The receptor comes from a human patient who received an intestinal transplant. The specimen comprised alloreactive CD4+ T cells from a mixed lymphocyte reaction culture, sampled before intestinal transplant. This sample's subset: CFSE-low proliferating T cells sorted from roughly 6-day pre-transplant mixed lymphocyte reaction (GvH or HvG direction). The chain combines TRBV29-1 with TRBJ2-7; the D gene is possibly TRBD2 (6 bases). This chain's CDR3 is CSVTRGSYEQYF. In nucleotides, the CDR3 is TGCAGCGTGACCCGGGGGTCCTACGAGCAGTACTTC.